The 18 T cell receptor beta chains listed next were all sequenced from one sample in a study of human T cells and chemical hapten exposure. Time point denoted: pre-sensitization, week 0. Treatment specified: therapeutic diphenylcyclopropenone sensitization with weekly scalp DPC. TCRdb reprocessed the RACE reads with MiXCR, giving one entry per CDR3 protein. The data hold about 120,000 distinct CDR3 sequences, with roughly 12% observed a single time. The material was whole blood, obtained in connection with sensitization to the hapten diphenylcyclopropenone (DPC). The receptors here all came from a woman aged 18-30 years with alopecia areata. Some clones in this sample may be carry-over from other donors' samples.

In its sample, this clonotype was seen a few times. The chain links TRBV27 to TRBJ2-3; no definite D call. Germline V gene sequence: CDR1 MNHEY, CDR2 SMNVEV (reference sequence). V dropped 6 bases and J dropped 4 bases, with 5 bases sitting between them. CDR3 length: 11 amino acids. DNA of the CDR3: TGTGCCAGCAGAGAGGCAGATACGCAGTATTTT. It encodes CASREADTQYF.

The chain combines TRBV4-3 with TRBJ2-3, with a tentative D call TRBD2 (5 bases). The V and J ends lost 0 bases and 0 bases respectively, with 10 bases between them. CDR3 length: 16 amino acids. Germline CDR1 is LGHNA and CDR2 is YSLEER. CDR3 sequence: CASSQDGPGSTDTQYF. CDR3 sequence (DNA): TGCGCCAGCAGCCAAGATGGTCCGGGAAGCACAGATACGCAGTATTTT.

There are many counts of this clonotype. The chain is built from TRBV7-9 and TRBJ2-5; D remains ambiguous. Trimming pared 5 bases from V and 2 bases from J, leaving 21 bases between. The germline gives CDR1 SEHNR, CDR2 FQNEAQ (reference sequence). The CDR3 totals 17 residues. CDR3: CASSPRQYSKSQETQYF. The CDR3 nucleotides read TGTGCCAGCAGCCCTCGTCAATATTCTAAATCACAAGAGACCCAGTACTTC.

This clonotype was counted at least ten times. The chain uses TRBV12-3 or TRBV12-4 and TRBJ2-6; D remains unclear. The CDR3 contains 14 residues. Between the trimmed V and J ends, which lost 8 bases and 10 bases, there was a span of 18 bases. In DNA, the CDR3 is TGTGCCAGCCGTCCCGGGCTCCCCGGGAACGTCCTGACTTTC. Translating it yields CASRPGLPGNVLTF.

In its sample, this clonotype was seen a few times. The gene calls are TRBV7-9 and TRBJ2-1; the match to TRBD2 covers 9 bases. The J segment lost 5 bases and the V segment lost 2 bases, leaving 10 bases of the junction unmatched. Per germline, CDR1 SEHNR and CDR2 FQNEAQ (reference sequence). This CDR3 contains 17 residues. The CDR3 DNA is TGTGCCAGCAGCTTACCCTTAAGGACTAGCGCCCACAATGAGCAGTTCTTC. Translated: CASSLPLRTSAHNEQFF.

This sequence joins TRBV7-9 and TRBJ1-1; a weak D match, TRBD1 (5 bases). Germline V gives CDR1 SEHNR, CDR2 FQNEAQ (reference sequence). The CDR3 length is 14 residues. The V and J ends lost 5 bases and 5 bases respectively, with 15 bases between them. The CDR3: CASSQQGVGTEAFF. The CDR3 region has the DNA TGTGCCAGCAGCCAGCAGGGTGTAGGAACTGAAGCTTTCTTT.

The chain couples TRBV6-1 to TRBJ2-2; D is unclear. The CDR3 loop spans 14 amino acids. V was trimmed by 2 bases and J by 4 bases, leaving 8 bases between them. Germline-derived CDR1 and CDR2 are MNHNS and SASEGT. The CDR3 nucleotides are TGTGCCAGCAGTGAATGGGGTAGCACCGGGGAGCTGTTTTTT. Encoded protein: CASSEWGSTGELFF.

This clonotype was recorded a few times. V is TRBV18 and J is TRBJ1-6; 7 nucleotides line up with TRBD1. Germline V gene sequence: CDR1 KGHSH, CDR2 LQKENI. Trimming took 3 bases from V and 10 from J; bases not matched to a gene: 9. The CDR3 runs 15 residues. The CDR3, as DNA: TGTGCCAGCTCACCCCCGACAGGGTCGGGGTCACCCCTCCACTTT. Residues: CASSPPTGSGSPLHF.

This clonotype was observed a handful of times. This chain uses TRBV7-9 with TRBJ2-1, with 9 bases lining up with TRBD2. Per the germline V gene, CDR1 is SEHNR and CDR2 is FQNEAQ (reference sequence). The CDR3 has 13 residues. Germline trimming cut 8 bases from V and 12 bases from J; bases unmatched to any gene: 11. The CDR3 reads CASALAGPGGQFF. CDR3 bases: TGTGCCAGCGCCCTAGCGGGGCCAGGGGGGCAGTTCTTC.

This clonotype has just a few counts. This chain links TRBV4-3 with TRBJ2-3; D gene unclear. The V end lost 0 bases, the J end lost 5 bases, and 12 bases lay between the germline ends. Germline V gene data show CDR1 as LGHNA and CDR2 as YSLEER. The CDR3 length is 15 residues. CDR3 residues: CASSQEWARGDTQYF. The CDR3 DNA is TGCGCCAGCAGCCAAGAATGGGCCAGAGGAGATACGCAGTATTTT.

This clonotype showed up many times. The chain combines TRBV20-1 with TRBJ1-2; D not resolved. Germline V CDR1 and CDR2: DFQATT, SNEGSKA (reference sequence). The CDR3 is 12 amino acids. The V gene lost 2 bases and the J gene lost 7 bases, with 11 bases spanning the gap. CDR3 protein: CSARHRLGGYTF. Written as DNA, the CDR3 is TGCAGTGCTAGACACCGCTTGGGTGGCTACACCTTC.

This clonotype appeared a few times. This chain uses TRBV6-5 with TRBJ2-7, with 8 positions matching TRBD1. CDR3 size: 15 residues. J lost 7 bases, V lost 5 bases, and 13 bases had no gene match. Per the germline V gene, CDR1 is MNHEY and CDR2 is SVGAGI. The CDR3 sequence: CASSPDRGALREQYF. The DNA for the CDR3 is TGTGCCAGCAGTCCCGACAGGGGAGCCTTGAGGGAGCAGTACTTC.

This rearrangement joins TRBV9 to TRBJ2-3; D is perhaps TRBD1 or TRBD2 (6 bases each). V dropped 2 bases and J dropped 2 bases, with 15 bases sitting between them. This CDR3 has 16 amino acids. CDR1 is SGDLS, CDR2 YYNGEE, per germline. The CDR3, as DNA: TGTGCCAGCAGCGTGAGGGGGGCCTCCATCACAGATACGCAGTATTTT. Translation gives CASSVRGASITDTQYF.

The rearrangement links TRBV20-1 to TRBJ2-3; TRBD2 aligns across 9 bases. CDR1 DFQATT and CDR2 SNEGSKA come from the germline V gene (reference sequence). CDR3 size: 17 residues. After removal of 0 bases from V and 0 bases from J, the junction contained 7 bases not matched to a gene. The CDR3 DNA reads TGCAGTGCTAGAGATTTCCTAGCGGGAACTAGCACAGATACGCAGTATTTT. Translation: CSARDFLAGTSTDTQYF.

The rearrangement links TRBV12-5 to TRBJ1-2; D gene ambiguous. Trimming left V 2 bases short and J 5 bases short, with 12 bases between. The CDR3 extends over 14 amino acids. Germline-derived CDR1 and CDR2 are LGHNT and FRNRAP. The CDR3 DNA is TGTGCTAGTGGTTTGTGGAGCTCAGATTATGGCTACACCTTC. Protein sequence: CASGLWSSDYGYTF.

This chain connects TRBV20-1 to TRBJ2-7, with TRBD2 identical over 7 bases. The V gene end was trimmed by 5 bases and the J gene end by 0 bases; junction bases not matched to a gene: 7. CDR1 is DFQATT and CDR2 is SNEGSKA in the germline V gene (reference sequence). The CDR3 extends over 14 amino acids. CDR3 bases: TGCAGTGCTCCGAAGCGGGGTAGCTCCTACGAGCAGTACTTC. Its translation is CSAPKRGSSYEQYF.

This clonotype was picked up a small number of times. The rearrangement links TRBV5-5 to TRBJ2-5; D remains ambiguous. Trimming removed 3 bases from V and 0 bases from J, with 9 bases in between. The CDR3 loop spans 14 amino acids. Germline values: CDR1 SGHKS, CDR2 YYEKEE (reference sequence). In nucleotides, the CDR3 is TGTGCCAGCAGCTCGGACCGATACCAAGAGACCCAGTACTTC. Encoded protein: CASSSDRYQETQYF.

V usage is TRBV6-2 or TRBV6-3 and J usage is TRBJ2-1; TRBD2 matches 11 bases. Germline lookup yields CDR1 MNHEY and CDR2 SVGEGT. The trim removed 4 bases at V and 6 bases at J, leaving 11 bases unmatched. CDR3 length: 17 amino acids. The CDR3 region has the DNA TGTGCCAGCAGTTTTGGTAGGGGGACTAGCGGACTCAATGAGCAGTTCTTC. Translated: CASSFGRGTSGLNEQFF.